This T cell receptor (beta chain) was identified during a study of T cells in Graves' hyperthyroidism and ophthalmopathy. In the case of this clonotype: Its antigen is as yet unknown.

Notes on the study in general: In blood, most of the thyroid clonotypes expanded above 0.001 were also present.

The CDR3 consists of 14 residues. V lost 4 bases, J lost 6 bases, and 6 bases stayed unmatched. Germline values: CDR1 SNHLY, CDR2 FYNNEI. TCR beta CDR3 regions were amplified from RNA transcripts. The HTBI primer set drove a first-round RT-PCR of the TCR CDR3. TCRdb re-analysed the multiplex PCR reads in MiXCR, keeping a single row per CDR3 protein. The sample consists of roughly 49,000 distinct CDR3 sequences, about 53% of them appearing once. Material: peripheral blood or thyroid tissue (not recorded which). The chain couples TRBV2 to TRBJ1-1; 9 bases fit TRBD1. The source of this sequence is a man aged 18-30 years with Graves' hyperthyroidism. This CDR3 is CASSGRTGEPEAFF. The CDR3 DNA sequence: TGTGCCAGCAGTGGGAGGACAGGGGAACCTGAAGCTTTCTTT. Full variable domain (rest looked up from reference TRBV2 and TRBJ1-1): EPEVTQTPSHQVTQMGQEVILRCVPISNHLYFYWYRQILGQKVEFLVSFYNNEISEKSEIFDDQFSVERPDGSNFTLKIRSTKLEDSAMYFCASSGRTGEPEAFFGQGTRLTVV.